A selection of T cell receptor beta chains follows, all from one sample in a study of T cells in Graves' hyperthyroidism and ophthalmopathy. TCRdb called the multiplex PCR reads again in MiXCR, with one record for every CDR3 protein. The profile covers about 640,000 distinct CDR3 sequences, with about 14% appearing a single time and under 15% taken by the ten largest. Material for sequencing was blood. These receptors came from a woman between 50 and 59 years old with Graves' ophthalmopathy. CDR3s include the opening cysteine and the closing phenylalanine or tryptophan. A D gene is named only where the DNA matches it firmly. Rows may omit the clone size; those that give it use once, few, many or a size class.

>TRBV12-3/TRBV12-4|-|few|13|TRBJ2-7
TGTGCCAGTAATGGCGGCACCTCCTACGAGCAGTACTTC
CASNGGTSYEQYF
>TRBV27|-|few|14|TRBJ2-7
TGTGCCAGCAGTTCATTGCGGGGCTCCTACGAGCAGTACTTC
CASSSLRGSYEQYF
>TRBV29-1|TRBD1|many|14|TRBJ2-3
TGCAGCGCTCAGACAGGGGGCGGCACAGATACGCAGTATTTT
CSAQTGGGTDTQYF
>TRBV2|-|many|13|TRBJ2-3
TGTGCCAGCCGGTGGGCCACCACAGATACGCAGTATTTT
CASRWATTDTQYF
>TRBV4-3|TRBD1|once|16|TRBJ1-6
TGCGCCAGCAGCACGACTCGGGACAGAAGAAATTCACCCCTCCACTTT
CASSTTRDRRNSPLHF
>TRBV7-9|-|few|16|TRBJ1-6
TGTGCCAGCAGCTTAGCTGACGGACATCCGAATTCACCCCTCCACTTT
CASSLADGHPNSPLHF
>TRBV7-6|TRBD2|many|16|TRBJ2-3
TGTGCCAGCAGCTTAGAGACTAGCGGAAGCACAGATACGCAGTATTTT
CASSLETSGSTDTQYF
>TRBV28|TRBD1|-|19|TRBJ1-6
TGTGCCAGCAGTACGACAGGGGGCTCCAGAGTTAGGCATCATTCACCCCTCCACTTT
CASSTTGGSRVRHHSPLHF
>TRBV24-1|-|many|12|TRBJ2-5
TGTGCCACCGGGCAGAACCAAGAGACCCAGTACTTC
CATGQNQETQYF
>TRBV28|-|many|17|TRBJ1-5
TGTGCCAGCAGTTTATGGACAGGAAGGATTAGCAATCAGCCCCAGCATTTT
CASSLWTGRISNQPQHF
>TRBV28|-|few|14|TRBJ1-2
TGTGCCAGCACCGAGACAGGCTCCAACTATGGCTACACCTTC
CASTETGSNYGYTF
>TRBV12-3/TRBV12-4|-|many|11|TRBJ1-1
TGTGCCAGCTCACTGGGCACTGAAGCTTTCTTT
CASSLGTEAFF
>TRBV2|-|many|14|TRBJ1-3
TGTGCCAGCAGCGAATCGGGTATCGGAAACACCATATATTTT
CASSESGIGNTIYF
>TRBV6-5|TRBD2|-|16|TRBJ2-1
TGTGCCAGCAGTTATCGGACTAGCGGGATCTACAATGAGCAGTTCTTC
CASSYRTSGIYNEQFF
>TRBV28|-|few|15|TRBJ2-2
TGTGCCAGCAGTTTATTGCGGTTAGCACGCGGGGAGCTGTTTTTT
CASSLLRLARGELFF
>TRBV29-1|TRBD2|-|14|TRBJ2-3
TGCAGCTTTCAAGCGGGAGCTGGGTCAGATACGCAGTATTTT
CSFQAGAGSDTQYF
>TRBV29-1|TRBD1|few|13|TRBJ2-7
TGCAGCGTCAGGACAGGGAACTCCTACGAGCAGTACTTC
CSVRTGNSYEQYF
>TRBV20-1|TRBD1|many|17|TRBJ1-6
TGCAGTGCTAGAGACCCTAACCGGGACAGGGCTAATTCACCCCTCCACTTT
CSARDPNRDRANSPLHF
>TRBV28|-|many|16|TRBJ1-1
TGTGCCAGCAGTCCCTTGATAACAGGGCTGAACACTGAAGCTTTCTTT
CASSPLITGLNTEAFF
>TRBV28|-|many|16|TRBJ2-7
TGTGCCAGCACCACTCCGGGATCATTATTTATCGGCGAGCAGTACTTC
CASTTPGSLFIGEQYF
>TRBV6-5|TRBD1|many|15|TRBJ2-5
TGTGCCAGCAGTTACCTCGTCCGGGACAGGGGGACCCAGTACTTC
CASSYLVRDRGTQYF
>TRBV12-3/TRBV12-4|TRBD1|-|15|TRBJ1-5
TGTGCCAGCAGTTTAGGGGGACAGGGGACCCAGCCCCAGCATTTT
CASSLGGQGTQPQHF
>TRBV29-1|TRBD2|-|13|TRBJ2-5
TGCAGCGTTGGAGTCTCGGGGGGGGGCTCCCAGTACTTC
CSVGVSGGGSQYF
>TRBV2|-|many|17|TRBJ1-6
TGTGCCAGCAGCAAGCTGGGGGGGCCGGCCTATAATTCACCCCTCCACTTT
CASSKLGGPAYNSPLHF
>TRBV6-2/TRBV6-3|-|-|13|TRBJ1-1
TGTGCCAGCGTGAAGACAGACCTGGTTGAAGCTTTCTTT
CASVKTDLVEAFF